This TCR beta chain was identified in a study of blood T cell repertoires in COVID-19. As for the study in general: Acute and convalescent COVID-19 specimens originated in the United States, Italy and Spain. T cells, B-cell-depleted T cells, or PBMCs supplied cDNA or gDNA.

Authors' data handling: Estimation of nucleated cell counts relied on the amplification of reference gene primers. Profiled with immunoSEQ multiplex PCR; TCRdb holds only in-frame clones, not every one. V and J calls and clone size are as listed in that table; D and trimming were resolved from the DNA. This repertoire shows fewer than 250,000 clones, around four fifths found once; its top ten account for roughly 8.8%. The CDR3 spans 15 residues. Trimming removed 5 bases from V and 6 bases from J; junction bases left unmatched: 12. The V gene's germline CDR1 is SGHRS and CDR2 YFSETQ. The sequenced sample consisted of peripheral blood. The genes are TRBV5-1 and TRBJ1-2, with TRBD1 identical over 8 bases. The clonotype comes from a woman aged 45-65 years with acute or convalescent COVID-19. CDR3 protein: CASRVKVTGGDGYTF. The CDR3 DNA reads as TGCGCCAGCAGAGTGAAGGTCACAGGGGGGGATGGCTACACCTTC.